Following are 29 T cell receptor beta chains from one sample sequenced in a study of blood T cell repertoires in COVID-19. Sequencing was performed with immunoSEQ multiplex PCR; in TCRdb, only in-frame clones are kept and a portion is missing. The sample carries roughly 60,000 clones, approximately 88% recorded once. The sequencing sample was made of peripheral blood. These receptors were obtained from a middle-aged man with COVID-19, enrolled during active disease.

This rearrangement joins TRBV30 to TRBJ1-2; the match to TRBD1 covers 9 bases. This CDR3 has 13 residues. Trimming took 3 bases from V and 6 from J; bases not matched to a gene: 5. Germline loops: CDR1 GTSNPN, CDR2 SVGIG (reference sequence). The CDR3 coding sequence is TGTGCCTGGAGCTCCGGGACAGGGAATGGCTACACCTTC. Encoded protein: CAWSSGTGNGYTF. Full variable domain (remainder filled in from reference TRBV30 and TRBJ1-2): SQTIHQWPATLVQPVGSPLSLECTVEGTSNPNLYWYRQAAGRGLQLLFYSVGIGQISSEVPQNLSASRPQDRQFILSSKKLLLSDSGFYLCAWSSGTGNGYTFGSGTRLTVV.

The chain recombines TRBV9 with TRBJ2-1; TRBD2 matches at 12 bases. This CDR3 is built from 15 residues. V shed 0 bases and J 9 bases; nucleotides not matched to a gene: 4. In germline, CDR1 is SGDLS, CDR2 YYNGEE. CDR3 sequence (DNA): TGTGCCAGCAGCGTAGTAGAGACTAGCGGGAGTGAGCAGTTCTTC. Amino acids: CASSVVETSGSEQFF.

This clone was picked up one time. The junction differs from germline at one of its ends, possibly a read error. The same CDR3 can be traced to other DNA sequences in this sample. V gene TRBV19 combines with J gene TRBJ1-1; the D is unclear. Germline V gives CDR1 LNHDA, CDR2 SQIVND (reference sequence). This CDR3 has 13 residues. The CDR3 spells CASSPPGNTEAFF. In DNA, the CDR3 is TGTGCCAGTAGTCCCCCGGGGAACACTGAAGCCTTCTTT.

The rearrangement joins TRBV15 to TRBJ2-5, with 7 bases aligning to TRBD2. The CDR3 loop spans 15 amino acids. The V segment lost 0 bases and the J segment 3 bases; nucleotides outside the gene matches: 4. The V gene's germline CDR1 is LNHNV and CDR2 YYDKDF (reference sequence). The CDR3 is CATSRDLAGEETQYF. CDR3 bases: TGTGCCACCAGCAGAGATCTCGCGGGAGAAGAGACCCAGTACTTC.

V gene TRBV5-6 combines with J gene TRBJ2-4; D call uncertain. This CDR3 contains 15 residues. Germline lookup yields CDR1 SGHDT and CDR2 YYEEEE. The ends were cut back, 4 bases at V and 0 bases at J, with 11 bases in the middle. CDR3 coding DNA: TGTGCCAGCAGCGTAAGTACGGGAGCCAAAAACATTCAGTACTTC. Its protein product is CASSVSTGAKNIQYF.

This sequence joins TRBV30 and TRBJ2-7; D may be TRBD1 (6 bases). The V and J ends lost 1 base and 1 base respectively, with 11 bases between them. The length of the CDR3 is 14 residues. Germline lookup yields CDR1 GTSNPN and CDR2 SVGIG (reference sequence). CDR3 residues: CAWSAGTISYEQYF. The DNA of the CDR3 is TGTGCCTGGAGTGCCGGGACAATTTCCTACGAGCAGTACTTC. The entire variable domain, with the rest obtained from reference TRBV30 and TRBJ2-7, is as follows: SQTIHQWPATLVQPVGSPLSLECTVEGTSNPNLYWYRQAAGRGLQLLFYSVGIGQISSEVPQNLSASRPQDRQFILSSKKLLLSDSGFYLCAWSAGTISYEQYFGPGTRLTVT.

V and J are TRBV10-3 and TRBJ1-1; 12 nucleotides agree with TRBD1. The CDR3 loop spans 15 amino acids. The germline V gene encodes CDR1 ENHRY and CDR2 SYGVKD. Trimming took 2 bases from V and 7 from J; bases not matched to a gene: 5. CDR3 bases: TGTGCCATCAGTGAGGTGGGACAGGGGGCAGGTGAAGCTTTCTTT. Amino acid sequence: CAISEVGQGAGEAFF.

The chain links TRBV20-1 to TRBJ2-3; possible D gene TRBD2, 5 bases. Germline V gives CDR1 DFQATT, CDR2 SNEGSKA (reference sequence). The CDR3 has 13 amino acids. Trimming cost V 3 bases and J 3 bases, with 10 bases left between them. CDR3 sequence reads: CSASIPGTDTQYF. In nucleotides, the CDR3 is TGCAGTGCTAGTATCCCGGGAACAGATACGCAGTATTTT.

The genes are TRBV11-3 and TRBJ2-1; 10 nucleotides agree with TRBD2. The CDR3 has 15 amino acids. The junction had 3 bases not matched to a gene; V was cut back by 1 base and J by 6 bases. Germline V gives CDR1 SGHNT, CDR2 YENEEA. Here the CDR3 reads CASSLVLAGANEQFF. The CDR3 coding sequence is TGTGCCAGCAGCTTAGTCCTAGCGGGGGCCAATGAGCAGTTCTTC.

The gene calls are TRBV5-1 and TRBJ2-7; 9 bases map to TRBD1. Germline V gene sequence: CDR1 SGHRS, CDR2 YFSETQ. The CDR3 is 15 amino acids. Trimming at V came to 3 bases and at J to 2 bases, leaving 6 bases not matched to a gene. The CDR3 reads CASSWGGTGTYEQYF. Here the CDR3 DNA reads TGCGCCAGCAGCTGGGGCGGGACAGGGACCTACGAGCAGTACTTC.

The J gene is TRBJ2-3, the V gene TRBV7-3, with D perhaps matching TRBD1 (6 bases). CDR3 size: 15 residues. The V gene lost 3 bases and the J gene lost 0 bases, with 10 bases spanning the gap. Germline values: CDR1 SGHTA, CDR2 FQGTGA. The CDR3 here is CASSLAGQSTDTQYF. The CDR3, as DNA: TGTGCCAGCAGCTTGGCAGGACAGAGCACAGATACGCAGTATTTT.

The rearrangement uses TRBV19 and TRBJ1-4; TRBD1 matches 10 bases. Germline CDR1 is LNHDA and CDR2 is SQIVND (reference sequence). The CDR3 totals 15 residues. V lost 5 bases and J lost 7; bases outside the gene matches: 7. In DNA, the CDR3 is TGTGCCAGTAGTCCAAGGACAGGGGGAGGTGAAAAACTGTTTTTT. Translated: CASSPRTGGGEKLFF.

The chain couples TRBV10-3 to TRBJ1-1; 7 bases match TRBD1. This CDR3 contains 14 residues. The V gene's germline CDR1 is ENHRY and CDR2 SYGVKD. The J segment lost 4 bases and the V segment lost 6 bases, leaving 8 bases of the junction unmatched. Here the CDR3 reads CAISQQGQSTEAFF. The CDR3 DNA reads as TGTGCCATCAGCCAACAGGGGCAGAGCACTGAAGCTTTCTTT.

V usage is TRBV29-1 and J usage is TRBJ1-2, with 7 bases lining up with TRBD1. The trim removed 2 bases at V and 4 bases at J, leaving 4 bases unmatched. The CDR3 spans 13 residues. Per the germline V gene, CDR1 is SQVTM and CDR2 is ANQGSEA. CDR3 protein: CSVETGDSYGYTF. CDR3 coding DNA: TGCAGCGTTGAAACAGGGGATAGCTATGGCTACACCTTC. Variable domain in full (rest from reference TRBV29-1 and TRBJ1-2): SAVISQKPSRDICQRGTSLTIQCQVDSQVTMMFWYRQQPGQSLTLIATANQGSEATYESGFVIDKFPISRPNLTFSTLTVSNMSPEDSSIYLCSVETGDSYGYTFGSGTRLTVV.

The chain recombines TRBV7-8 with TRBJ2-4; D is perhaps TRBD2 (6 bases). This CDR3 is built from 15 residues. The V end was cut by 1 base, the J end by 6 bases, with 13 bases between. Per germline, CDR1 SGHVS and CDR2 FQNEAQ. As DNA, the CDR3 is TGTGCCAGCAGCTTAGGTAGCGGTCTGGTAAACATTCAGTACTTC. It is translated as CASSLGSGLVNIQYF.

The chain couples TRBV7-9 to TRBJ2-7; the D is unclear. This CDR3 spans 14 amino acids. Trimming removed 5 bases at V and 2 bases at J, with 13 bases between. Germline V gives CDR1 SEHNR, CDR2 FQNEAQ (reference sequence). For the CDR3, the DNA is TGTGCCAGCAGCCCCCAGACTCGACCCTACGAGCAGTACTTC. Translation gives CASSPQTRPYEQYF.

V gene TRBV29-1 combines with J gene TRBJ2-2; no clear D gene. The V end was cut by 3 bases, the J end by 0 bases, with 5 bases between. This CDR3 spans 13 amino acids. Per the germline V gene, CDR1 is SQVTM and CDR2 is ANQGSEA. CDR3 in DNA: TGCAGCGTTGAGCAGTCGAACACCGGGGAGCTGTTTTTT. Translating gives CSVEQSNTGELFF.

The chain combines TRBV6-6 with TRBJ2-7; tentative D call: TRBD1 (6 bases). The length of the CDR3 is 15 residues. CDR1 and CDR2 from the germline V gene are MNHNY and SVGAGI (reference sequence). V dropped 6 bases and J dropped 1 base, with 16 bases sitting between them. CDR3 protein: CASRDFRDKSYEQYF. The CDR3 DNA follows: TGTGCCAGCAGGGATTTCCGGGACAAGTCCTACGAGCAGTACTTC.

The rearrangement links TRBV6-5 to TRBJ1-4; D ambiguous. The V and J ends lost 7 bases and 3 bases respectively, with 12 bases between them. The CDR3 sequence is 14 residues long. The germline CDR1 and CDR2 sequences are MNHEY and SVGAGI. The CDR3 DNA reads as TGTGCCAGCACCACGGACTTGGCTAATGAAAAACTGTTTTTT. As protein: CASTTDLANEKLFF.

This clone was observed a handful of times. This sequence joins TRBV5-6 and TRBJ2-7; 11 positions match TRBD1. The CDR3 contains 17 residues. Germline V lookup: CDR1 SGHDT, CDR2 YYEEEE. V lost 6 bases and J lost 2; bases outside the gene matches: 13. The CDR3: CASNSLHRDRGAYEQYF. The CDR3 nucleotides read TGTGCCAGCAACTCCCTCCACCGGGACAGGGGGGCCTACGAGCAGTACTTC.

The chain joins TRBV27 to TRBJ2-1; the D gene is possibly TRBD2 (6 bases). The CDR3 totals 15 residues. The germline V gene has CDR1 MNHEY and CDR2 SMNVEV (reference sequence). Trimming took off 5 bases at V and 9 bases at J, with 20 bases between the two ends. CDR3 nucleotide sequence: TGTGCCAGCAGTATCACGGGAGCCTTAGAAGGTGAGCAGTTCTTC. It yields the protein CASSITGALEGEQFF.

This chain uses TRBV13 with TRBJ2-4, with D uncertain. CDR1 PRHDT and CDR2 FYEKMQ come from the germline V gene (reference sequence). Trimming shortened V by 1 base and J by 6 bases, and 7 bases separated the two germline ends. CDR3 size: 13 residues. This chain's CDR3 is CASSLAGTNIQYF. The DNA of the CDR3 is TGTGCCAGCAGCTTAGCGGGTACAAACATTCAGTACTTC.

The J gene is TRBJ1-1, the V gene TRBV28; tentative D call: TRBD1 (6 bases). This CDR3 spans 13 amino acids. The germline V gene encodes CDR1 MDHEN and CDR2 SYDVKM. V was cut by 11 bases and J by 4 bases, with 17 bases left in between. CDR3 DNA sequence: TGTGCCCGCCGAGGGGGACCGGGCACTGAAGCTTTCTTT. This translates into CARRGGPGTEAFF. Combining the CDR3 with reference TRBV28 and TRBJ1-1 gives the whole variable domain DVKVTQSSRYLVKRTGEKVFLECVQDMDHENMFWYRQDPGLGLRLIYFSYDVKMKEKGDIPEGYSVSREKKERFSLILESASTNQTSMYLCARRGGPGTEAFFGQGTRLTVV.

The chain uses TRBV7-9 and TRBJ2-7, with D perhaps TRBD1 (6 bases). Trimming shortened V by 5 bases and J by 1 base, and 12 bases separated the two germline ends. The CDR3 totals 14 residues. Germline V gene lookup returns CDR1 SEHNR and CDR2 FQNEAQ (reference sequence). DNA of the CDR3: TGTGCCAGCAGCATACCTGGACAGTCCTACGAGCAGTACTTC. It specifies CASSIPGQSYEQYF.

This clone appeared once. The chain couples TRBV5-4 to TRBJ2-5; D uncertain. V lost 0 bases and J lost 5, with 11 bases in between. The CDR3 contains 14 residues. The V gene's germline CDR1 is SGHNT and CDR2 YYREEE (reference sequence). The CDR3 reads CASSLGGFSETQYF. DNA for the CDR3: TGTGCCAGCAGCTTGGGAGGTTTCTCCGAGACCCAGTACTTC.

This clone was seen just once. The V call is TRBV19, the J call TRBJ1-2; D not certain. Germline CDR1 LNHDA, CDR2 SQIVND (reference sequence). The CDR3 length is 14 residues. V was cut by 0 bases and J by 4 bases, with 9 bases left in between. The CDR3: CASSIDGLGYGYTF. The CDR3 DNA is TGTGCCAGTAGTATAGATGGGCTCGGCTATGGCTACACCTTC.

The CDR3 sequence is CASSVGPGNTEAFF. The CDR3 DNA reads as TGTGCCAGCAGTGTTGGGCCTGGGAACACTGAAGCTTTCTTT. The chain carries TRBV2 and TRBJ1-1, with unresolved D. Trimming cost V 4 bases and J 1 base, with 10 bases left between them. The CDR3 sequence is 14 residues long. Germline CDR1 is SNHLY and CDR2 is FYNNEI.

The chain has TRBV18 and TRBJ2-2, with no clear D. In germline, CDR1 is KGHSH, CDR2 LQKENI. This CDR3 is 14 amino acids long. V lost 0 bases and J lost 3, with 5 bases in between. CDR3 amino acids: CASSPPTYTGELFF. The CDR3, as DNA: TGTGCCAGCTCACCACCAACATACACCGGGGAGCTGTTTTTT. The variable domain in full, with the rest retrieved from reference TRBV18 and TRBJ2-2, is NAGVMQNPRHLVRRRGQEARLRCSPMKGHSHVYWYRQLPEEGLKFMVYLQKENIIDESGMPKERFSAEFPKEGPSILRIQQVVRGDSAAYFCASSPPTYTGELFFGEGSRLTVL.

This clone was found a few times. V is TRBV3-1 (or the pseudogene TRBV3-2) and J is TRBJ1-3; 7 bases map to TRBD1. This CDR3 is 13 amino acids long. Germline CDR1 is LGHDT and CDR2 is YNNKEL (reference sequence). The V segment lost 4 bases and the J segment 8 bases; nucleotides outside the gene matches: 5. CDR3 nucleotide sequence: TGTGCCAGCAGCCGACCAGGGGGGTACACCATATATTTT. Translated, it gives CASSRPGGYTIYF.